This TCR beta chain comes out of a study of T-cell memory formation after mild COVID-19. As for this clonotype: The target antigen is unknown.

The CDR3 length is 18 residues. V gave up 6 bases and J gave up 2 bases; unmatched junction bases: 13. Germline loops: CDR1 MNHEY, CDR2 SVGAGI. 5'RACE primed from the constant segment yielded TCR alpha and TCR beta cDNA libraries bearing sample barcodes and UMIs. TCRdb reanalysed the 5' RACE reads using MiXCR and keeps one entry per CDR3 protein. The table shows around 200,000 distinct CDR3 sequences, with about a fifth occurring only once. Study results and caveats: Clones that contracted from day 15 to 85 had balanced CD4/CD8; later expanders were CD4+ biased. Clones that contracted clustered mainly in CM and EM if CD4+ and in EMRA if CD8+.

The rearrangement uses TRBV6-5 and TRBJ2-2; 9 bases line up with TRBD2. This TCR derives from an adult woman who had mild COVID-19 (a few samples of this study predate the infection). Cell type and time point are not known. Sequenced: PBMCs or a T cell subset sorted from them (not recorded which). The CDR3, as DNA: TGTGCCAGCAGCACCCCGCTAGCGGGATCTGTCAACACCGGGGAGCTGTTTTTT. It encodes CASSTPLAGSVNTGELFF.